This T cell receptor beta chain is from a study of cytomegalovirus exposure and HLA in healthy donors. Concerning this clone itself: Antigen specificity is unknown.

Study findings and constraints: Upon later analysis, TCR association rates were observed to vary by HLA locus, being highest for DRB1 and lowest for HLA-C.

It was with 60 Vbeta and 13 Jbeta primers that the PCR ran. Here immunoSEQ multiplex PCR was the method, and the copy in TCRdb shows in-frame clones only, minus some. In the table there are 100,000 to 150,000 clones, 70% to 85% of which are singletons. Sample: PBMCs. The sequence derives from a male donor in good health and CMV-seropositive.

The CDR3 is CASSVDEGAGYEQYF. CDR3 DNA sequence: TGTGCCAGCAGCGTAGACGAAGGGGCCGGGTACGAGCAGTACTTC. This rearrangement joins TRBV9 to TRBJ2-7, with a weak D call TRBD1 (5 bases). Trimming took off 0 bases at V and 4 bases at J, with 14 bases between the two ends. The CDR3 is 15 residues long. Germline V gene data show CDR1 as SGDLS and CDR2 as YYNGEE.